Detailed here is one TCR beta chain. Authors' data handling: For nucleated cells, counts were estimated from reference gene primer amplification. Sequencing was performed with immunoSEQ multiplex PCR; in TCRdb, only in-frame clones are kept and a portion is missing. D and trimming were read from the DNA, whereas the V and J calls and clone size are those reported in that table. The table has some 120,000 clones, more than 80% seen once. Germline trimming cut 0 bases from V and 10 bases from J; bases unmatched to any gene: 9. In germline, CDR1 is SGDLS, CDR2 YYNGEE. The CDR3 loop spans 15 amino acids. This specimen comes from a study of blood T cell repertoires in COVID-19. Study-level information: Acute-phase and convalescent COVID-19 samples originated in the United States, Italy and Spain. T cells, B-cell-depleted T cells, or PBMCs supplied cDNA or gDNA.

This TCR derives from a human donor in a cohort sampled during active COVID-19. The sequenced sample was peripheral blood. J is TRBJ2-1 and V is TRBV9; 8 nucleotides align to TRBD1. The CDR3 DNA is TGTGCCAGCAGCGTAGCGGCAGGGGGCGCCGAGGAGCAGTTCTTC. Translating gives CASSVAAGGAEEQFF. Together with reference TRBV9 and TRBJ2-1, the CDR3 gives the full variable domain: DSGVTQTPKHLITATGQRVTLRCSPRSGDLSVYWYQQSLDQGLQFLIQYYNGEERAKGNILERFSAQQFPDLHSELNLSSLELGDSALYFCASSVAAGGAEEQFFGPGTRLTVL.